This TCR beta chain was observed in a study of post-analysis software for immune sequencing data. Broader study findings: There were five or six TRBV segments more frequent in patients than controls, and TRBV5-6, TRBV5-1 and TRBV20-1 were among them.

V was trimmed by 2 bases and J by 4 bases, leaving 7 bases between them. The CDR3 sequence is 13 residues long. CDR1 is SGDLS and CDR2 is YYNGEE in the germline V gene. Every TCR beta cDNA library bore unique molecular identifiers. TCRdb reprocessed the PCR reads with MiXCR, giving one entry per CDR3 protein. The sample consists of hundreds of thousands of distinct CDR3 sequences, 53% of them appearing once. With respect to this clonotype: Its antigen is still unknown.

The sequence came from a girl aged 5-17 years with multiple sclerosis. The rearrangement links TRBV9 to TRBJ2-1; no clear D gene. Sequenced: blood. The CDR3: CASSVHPYNEQFF. In DNA form, the CDR3 reads TGTGCCAGCAGCGTCCACCCTTACAATGAGCAGTTCTTC.